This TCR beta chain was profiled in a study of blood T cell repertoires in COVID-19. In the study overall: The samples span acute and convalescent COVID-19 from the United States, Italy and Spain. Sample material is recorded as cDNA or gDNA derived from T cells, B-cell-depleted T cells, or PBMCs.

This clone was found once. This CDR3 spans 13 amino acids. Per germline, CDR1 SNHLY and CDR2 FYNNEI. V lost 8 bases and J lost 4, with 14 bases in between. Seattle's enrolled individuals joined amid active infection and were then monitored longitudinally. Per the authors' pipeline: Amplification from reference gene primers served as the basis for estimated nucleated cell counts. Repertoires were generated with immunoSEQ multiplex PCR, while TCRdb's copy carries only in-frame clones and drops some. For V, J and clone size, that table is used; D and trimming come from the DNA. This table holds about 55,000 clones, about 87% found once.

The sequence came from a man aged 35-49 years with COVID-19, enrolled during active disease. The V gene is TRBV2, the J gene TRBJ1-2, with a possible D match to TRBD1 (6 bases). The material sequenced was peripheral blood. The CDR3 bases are TGTGCCAGCCTCGGGACATCTGGCTATGGCTACACCTTC. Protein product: CASLGTSGYGYTF.